The entry below describes one TCR beta chain. The method was immunoSEQ multiplex PCR; TCRdb's version includes in-frame clones alone and lacks a portion of them. The sample has 100,000 or so clones, roughly 80% seen once. These data belong to a study of blood T cell repertoires in COVID-19. From germline, CDR1 is MNHEY and CDR2 SVGEGT. The length of the CDR3 is 15 residues. J lost 4 bases, V lost 0 bases, and 5 bases had no gene match. The clonotype was recovered from an elderly woman with acute or convalescent COVID-19. Sequencing input: peripheral blood. This chain uses TRBV6-2 or TRBV6-3 with TRBJ1-1; the match to TRBD1 covers 7 bases. Written as DNA, the CDR3 is TGTGCCAGCAGTTACTCGAGGGGGCGCCTCACTGAAGCTTTCTTT. Protein: CASSYSRGRLTEAFF.